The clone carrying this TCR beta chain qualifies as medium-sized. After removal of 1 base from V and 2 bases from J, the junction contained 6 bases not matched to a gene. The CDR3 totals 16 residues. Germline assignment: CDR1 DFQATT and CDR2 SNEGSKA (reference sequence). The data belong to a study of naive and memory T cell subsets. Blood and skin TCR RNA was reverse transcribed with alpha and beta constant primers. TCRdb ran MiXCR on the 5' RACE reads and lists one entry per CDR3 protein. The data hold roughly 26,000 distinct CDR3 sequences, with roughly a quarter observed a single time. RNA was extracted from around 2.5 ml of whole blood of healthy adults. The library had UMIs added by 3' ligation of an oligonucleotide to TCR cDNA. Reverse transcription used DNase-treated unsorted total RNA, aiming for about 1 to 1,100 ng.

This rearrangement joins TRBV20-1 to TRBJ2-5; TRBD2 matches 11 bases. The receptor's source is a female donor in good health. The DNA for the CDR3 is TGCAGTGCTAGAGGAGCTAGCGGGGGGCAACAAGAGACCCAGTACTTC. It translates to CSARGASGGQQETQYF.